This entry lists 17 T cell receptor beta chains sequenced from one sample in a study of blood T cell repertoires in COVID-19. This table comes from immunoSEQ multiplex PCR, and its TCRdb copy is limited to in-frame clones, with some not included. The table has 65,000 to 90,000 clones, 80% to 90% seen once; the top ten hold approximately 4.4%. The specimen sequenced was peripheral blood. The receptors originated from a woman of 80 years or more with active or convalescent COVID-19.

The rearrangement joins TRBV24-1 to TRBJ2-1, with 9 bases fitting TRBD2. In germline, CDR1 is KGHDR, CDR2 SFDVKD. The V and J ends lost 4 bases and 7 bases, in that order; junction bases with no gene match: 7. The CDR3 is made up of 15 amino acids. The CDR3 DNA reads TGTGCCACCAGTGACTATAGCGGGAGTAAAAATGAGCAGTTCTTC. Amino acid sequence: CATSDYSGSKNEQFF.

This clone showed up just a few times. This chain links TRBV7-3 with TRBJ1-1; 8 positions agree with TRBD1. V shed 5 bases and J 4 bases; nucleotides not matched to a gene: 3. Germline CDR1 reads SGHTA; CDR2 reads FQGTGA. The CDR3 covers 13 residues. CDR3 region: CASSATGVTEAFF. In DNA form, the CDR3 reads TGTGCCAGCAGCGCGACAGGGGTCACTGAAGCTTTCTTT.

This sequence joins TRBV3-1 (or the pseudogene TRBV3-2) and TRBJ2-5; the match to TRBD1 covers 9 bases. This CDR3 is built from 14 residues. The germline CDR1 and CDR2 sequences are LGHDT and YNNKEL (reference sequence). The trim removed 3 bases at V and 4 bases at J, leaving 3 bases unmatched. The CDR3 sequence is CASSHRQGGETQYF. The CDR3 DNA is TGTGCCAGCAGCCACAGACAGGGGGGAGAGACCCAGTACTTC.

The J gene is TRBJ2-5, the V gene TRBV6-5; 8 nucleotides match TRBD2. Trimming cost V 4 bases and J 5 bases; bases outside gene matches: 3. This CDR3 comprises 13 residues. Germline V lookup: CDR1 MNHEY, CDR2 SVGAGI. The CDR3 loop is CASSSREGETQYF. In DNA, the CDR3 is TGTGCCAGCAGTTCCCGGGAGGGGGAGACCCAGTACTTC.

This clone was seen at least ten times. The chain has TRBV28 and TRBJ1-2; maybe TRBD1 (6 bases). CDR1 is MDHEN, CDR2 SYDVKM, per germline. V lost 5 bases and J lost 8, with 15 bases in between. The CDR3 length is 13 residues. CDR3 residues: CASSANRVKGYTF. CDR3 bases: TGTGCCAGCAGTGCGAACAGGGTCAAAGGCTACACCTTC.

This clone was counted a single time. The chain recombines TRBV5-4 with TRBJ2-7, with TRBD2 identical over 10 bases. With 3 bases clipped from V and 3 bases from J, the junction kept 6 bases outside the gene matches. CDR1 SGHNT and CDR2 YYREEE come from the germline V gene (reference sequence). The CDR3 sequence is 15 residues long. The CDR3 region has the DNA TGTGCCAGCAGCTCCGCGGGACTAGCGAGCTACGAGCAGTACTTC. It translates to CASSSAGLASYEQYF.

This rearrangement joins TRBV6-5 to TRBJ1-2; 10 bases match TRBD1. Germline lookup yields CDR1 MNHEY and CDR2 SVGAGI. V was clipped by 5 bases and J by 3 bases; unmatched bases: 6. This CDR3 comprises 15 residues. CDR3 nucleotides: TGTGCCAGCAGTCAAAGGACAGGGGGAGACTATGGCTACACCTTC. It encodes CASSQRTGGDYGYTF.

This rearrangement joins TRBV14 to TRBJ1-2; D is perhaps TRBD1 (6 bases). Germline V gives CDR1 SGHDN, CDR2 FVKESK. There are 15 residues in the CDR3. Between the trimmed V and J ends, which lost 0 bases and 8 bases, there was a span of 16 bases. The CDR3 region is CASSQEPQGIRGYTF. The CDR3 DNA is TGTGCCAGCAGCCAAGAACCTCAGGGGATCCGGGGCTACACCTTC. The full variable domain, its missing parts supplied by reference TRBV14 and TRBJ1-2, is EAGVTQFPSHSVIEKGQTVTLRCDPISGHDNLYWYRRVMGKEIKFLLHFVKESKQDESGMPNNRFLAERTGGTYSTLKVQPAELEDSGVYFCASSQEPQGIRGYTFGSGTRLTVV.

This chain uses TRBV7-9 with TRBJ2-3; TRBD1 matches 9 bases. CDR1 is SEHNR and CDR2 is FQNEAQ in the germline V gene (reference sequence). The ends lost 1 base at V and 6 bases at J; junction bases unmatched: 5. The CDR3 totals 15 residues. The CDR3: CASSLGGQGIDTQYF. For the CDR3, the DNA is TGTGCCAGCAGCTTAGGGGGACAGGGTATCGATACGCAGTATTTT.

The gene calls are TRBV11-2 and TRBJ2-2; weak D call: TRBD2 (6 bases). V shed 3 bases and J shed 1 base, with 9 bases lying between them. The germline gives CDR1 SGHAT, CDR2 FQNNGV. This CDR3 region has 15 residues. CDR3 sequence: CASSLGRQNTGELFF. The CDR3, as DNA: TGTGCCAGCAGCTTGGGGAGGCAGAACACCGGGGAGCTGTTTTTT.

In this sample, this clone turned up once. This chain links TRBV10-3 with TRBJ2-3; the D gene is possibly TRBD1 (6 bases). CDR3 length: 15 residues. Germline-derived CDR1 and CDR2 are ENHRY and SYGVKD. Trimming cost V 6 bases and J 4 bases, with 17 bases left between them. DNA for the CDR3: TGTGCCATCAGAGCCGGGACAACAAGCCCAGATACGCAGTATTTT. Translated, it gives CAIRAGTTSPDTQYF.

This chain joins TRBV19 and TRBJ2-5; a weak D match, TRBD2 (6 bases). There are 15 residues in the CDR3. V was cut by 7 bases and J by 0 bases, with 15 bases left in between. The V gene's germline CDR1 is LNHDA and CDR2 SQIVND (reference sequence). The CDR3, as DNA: TGTGCCAGTACCCGAGGTGGGGGGTACCAAGAGACCCAGTACTTC. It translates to CASTRGGGYQETQYF.

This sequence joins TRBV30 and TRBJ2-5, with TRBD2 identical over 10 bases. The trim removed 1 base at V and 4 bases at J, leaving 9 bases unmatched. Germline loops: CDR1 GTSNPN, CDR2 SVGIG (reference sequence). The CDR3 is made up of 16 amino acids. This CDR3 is CAWSGGAGGGRETQYF. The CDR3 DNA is TGTGCCTGGAGTGGGGGAGCGGGAGGGGGGAGAGAGACCCAGTACTTC.

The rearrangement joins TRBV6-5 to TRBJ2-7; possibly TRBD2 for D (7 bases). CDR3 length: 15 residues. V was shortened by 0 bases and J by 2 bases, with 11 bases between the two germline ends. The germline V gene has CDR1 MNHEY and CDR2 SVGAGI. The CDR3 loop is CASSYSGGGTYEQYF. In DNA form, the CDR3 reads TGTGCCAGCAGTTACTCAGGGGGGGGGACCTACGAGCAGTACTTC.

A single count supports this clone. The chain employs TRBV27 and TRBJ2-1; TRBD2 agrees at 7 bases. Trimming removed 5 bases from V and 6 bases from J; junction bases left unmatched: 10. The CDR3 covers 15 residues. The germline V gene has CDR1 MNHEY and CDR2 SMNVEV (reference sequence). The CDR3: CASSPASGASNEQFF. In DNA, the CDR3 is TGTGCCAGCAGTCCAGCTAGCGGAGCTAGCAATGAGCAGTTCTTC.

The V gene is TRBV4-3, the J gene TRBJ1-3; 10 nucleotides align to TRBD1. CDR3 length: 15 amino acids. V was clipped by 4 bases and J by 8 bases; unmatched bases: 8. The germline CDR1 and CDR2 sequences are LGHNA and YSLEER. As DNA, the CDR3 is TGCGCCAGCAGCCGCCGGGACAGGGGTGAGGACACCATATATTTT. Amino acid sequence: CASSRRDRGEDTIYF.

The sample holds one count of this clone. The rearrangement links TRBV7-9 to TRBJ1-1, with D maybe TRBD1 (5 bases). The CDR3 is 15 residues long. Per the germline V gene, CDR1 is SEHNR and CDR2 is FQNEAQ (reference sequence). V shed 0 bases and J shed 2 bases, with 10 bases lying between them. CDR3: CASSLADRTNTEAFF. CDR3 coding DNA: TGTGCCAGCAGCTTAGCCGACAGAACTAACACTGAAGCTTTCTTT.